These 23 T cell receptor beta chains were all obtained from the same sample, sequenced in a study of monozygotic twins with inflammatory bowel disease. No DNA is given; TCRdb re-called the 5' RACE reads and lists each CDR3 protein once. Its table records roughly 300,000 distinct CDR3 sequences. Sequenced: blood. These receptors all come from a human donor with ulcerative colitis or Crohn's disease, or a healthy co-twin of an affected twin (not recorded which).

The chain joins TRBV5-1 to TRBJ2-7; TCRdb proposes TRBD1, but this gene call is untestable without DNA. The CDR3 covers 15 residues. CDR1 SGHRS and CDR2 YFSETQ come from the germline V gene. CDR3 amino acids: CASSLSTGLSYEQYF. The variable domain in full, with the rest retrieved from reference TRBV5-1 and TRBJ2-7, is KAGVTQTPRYLIKTRGQQVTLSCSPISGHRSVSWYQQTPGQGLQFLFEYFSETQRNKGNFPGRFSGRQFSNSRSEMNVSTLELGDSALYLCASSLSTGLSYEQYFGPGTRLTVT.

The chain is built from TRBV7-2 and TRBJ2-5; the D gene TCRdb calls, TRBD2, cannot be checked with no DNA. Germline-derived CDR1 and CDR2 are SGHTA and FQGNSA. The CDR3 runs 14 residues. This CDR3 reads CASSKSGVKETQYF.

The CDR3 protein is CASSETSGNTIYF. The J gene is TRBJ1-3, the V gene TRBV19. Germline-derived CDR1 and CDR2 are LNHDA and SQIVND (reference sequence). The CDR3 loop spans 13 amino acids.

V usage is TRBV6-6 and J usage is TRBJ2-1; TCRdb reports TRBD1, a call that lacks DNA to check it against. The CDR3 loop spans 12 amino acids. Germline V gene lookup returns CDR1 MNHNY and CDR2 SVGAGI (reference sequence). The CDR3 is CASTLGTGGQFF.

The chain couples TRBV27 to TRBJ2-1. Per germline, CDR1 MNHEY and CDR2 SMNVEV (reference sequence). The CDR3 loop spans 16 amino acids. CDR3 residues: CASSLYGYNSYNEQFF.

The chain uses TRBV20-1 and TRBJ2-2; TCRdb lists TRBD1, though no DNA is available to test this call. CDR1 DFQATT and CDR2 SNEGSKA come from the germline V gene (reference sequence). This CDR3 region has 14 residues. The CDR3 loop reads CSAREPRGAGELFF.

The chain couples TRBV10-3 to TRBJ2-2; without DNA, the TCRdb call of TRBD2 cannot be checked. CDR3 size: 14 residues. Germline-derived CDR1 and CDR2 are ENHRY and SYGVKD. CDR3: CAAGAGGDTGELFF.

The chain links TRBV27 to TRBJ2-6; the D gene TCRdb calls, TRBD1, cannot be checked with no DNA. The CDR3 is 16 amino acids. Germline CDR1 reads MNHEY; CDR2 reads SMNVEV (reference sequence). CDR3 loop: CASSFRASSGANVLTF.

CDR3 region: CASSPMSNFASRGYNSPLHF. The rearrangement joins TRBV5-1 to TRBJ1-6; TCRdb's assignment of TRBD1 cannot be checked, as there is no DNA. The CDR3 length is 20 residues. Germline V gene lookup returns CDR1 SGHRS and CDR2 YFSETQ.

This chain uses TRBV10-3 with TRBJ2-2; lacking DNA, the TRBD1 call made by TCRdb goes unchecked. This CDR3 contains 16 residues. Germline-derived CDR1 and CDR2 are ENHRY and SYGVKD. The CDR3 reads CAISEGDTGGSGELFF.

The chain couples TRBV11-2 to TRBJ2-1; TCRdb picks TRBD2, but there is no DNA to check that call. This CDR3 comprises 17 residues. Per germline, CDR1 SGHAT and CDR2 FQNNGV. CDR3 sequence reads: CDSSLDLLAGGLDEQFF. Full variable domain (missing parts from reference TRBV11-2 and TRBJ2-1): EAGVAQSPRYKIIEKRQSVAFWCNPISGHATLYWYQQILGQGPKLLIQFQNNGVVDDSQLPKDRFSAERLKGVDSTLKIQPAKLEDSAVYLCDSSLDLLAGGLDEQFFGPGTRLTVL.

CDR3 region: CASSVNYGYTF. The chain has TRBV28 and TRBJ1-2. Germline values: CDR1 MDHEN, CDR2 SYDVKM. CDR3 length: 11 residues.

This CDR3 is CSAALGTSGRGNEQFF. J is TRBJ2-1 and V is TRBV20-1; TCRdb designates TRBD2, a call that cannot be tested without DNA. The germline V gene has CDR1 DFQATT and CDR2 SNEGSKA (reference sequence). The CDR3 runs to 16 residues.

The rearrangement joins TRBV15 to TRBJ1-1; TCRdb outputs TRBD1, but without DNA this stays unchecked. CDR3 length: 14 amino acids. Per the germline V gene, CDR1 is LNHNV and CDR2 is YYDKDF (reference sequence). The CDR3 sequence is CATSRNSGGTEAFF.

This chain joins TRBV4-3 and TRBJ2-1; TCRdb reports TRBD1, a call that lacks DNA to check it against. There are 17 residues in the CDR3. Germline assignment: CDR1 LGHNA and CDR2 YSLEER. CDR3 sequence reads: CASSQDLGTGFYNEQFF.

The V gene is TRBV6-6, the J gene TRBJ2-5; TCRdb reports TRBD1, a call that lacks DNA to check it against. The CDR3 spans 14 residues. The germline gives CDR1 MNHNY, CDR2 SVGAGI (reference sequence). CDR3 sequence: CASSYPGQQETQYF.

The chain recombines TRBV7-2 with TRBJ2-5; no DNA is available, so the TRBD1 call from TCRdb remains unchecked. This CDR3 has 16 residues. The germline gives CDR1 SGHTA, CDR2 FQGNSA. This chain's CDR3 is CASSLVFGDRQETQYF.

The chain links TRBV7-6 to TRBJ2-3; with no DNA, the TCRdb D assignment of TRBD2 cannot be verified. This CDR3 spans 17 amino acids. Germline V gene lookup returns CDR1 SGHVS and CDR2 FNYEAQ. CDR3 in amino acids: CASSLGLAETSTDTQYF.

CDR3 sequence reads: CASTLAGYEQYF. The chain links TRBV12-3 or TRBV12-4 to TRBJ2-7; TCRdb's D call, TRBD2, is unchecked because there is no DNA. The CDR3 covers 12 residues.

This chain connects TRBV5-1 to TRBJ1-3. Per the germline V gene, CDR1 is SGHRS and CDR2 is YFSETQ. CDR3 length equals 14 residues. The CDR3 sequence: CASSSMGDSNTIYF.

The chain couples TRBV30 to TRBJ2-7; there is no DNA to check the TCRdb D call of TRBD1. Germline values: CDR1 GTSNPN, CDR2 SVGIG (reference sequence). CDR3 length: 11 amino acids. The CDR3 here is CAWSGRDEQYF.

This rearrangement joins TRBV7-2 to TRBJ1-1. Germline CDR1 is SGHTA and CDR2 is FQGNSA. The CDR3 sequence is 11 residues long. CDR3 sequence: CASSLVGEAFF.

CDR3 protein: CASSVEAGWTEAFF. The chain employs TRBV9 and TRBJ1-1. Germline V gene data show CDR1 as SGDLS and CDR2 as YYNGEE. This CDR3 has 14 amino acids.